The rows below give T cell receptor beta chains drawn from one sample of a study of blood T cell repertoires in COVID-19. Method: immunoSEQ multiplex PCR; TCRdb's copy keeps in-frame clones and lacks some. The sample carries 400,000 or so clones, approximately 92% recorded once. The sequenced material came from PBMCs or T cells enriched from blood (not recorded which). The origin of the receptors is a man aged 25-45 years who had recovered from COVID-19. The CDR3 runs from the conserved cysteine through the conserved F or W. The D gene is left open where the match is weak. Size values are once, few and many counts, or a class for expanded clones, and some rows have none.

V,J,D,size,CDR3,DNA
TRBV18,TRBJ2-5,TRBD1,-,CASSPGQRQETQYF,TGTGCCAGCTCACCGGGACAGAGACAAGAGACCCAGTACTTC
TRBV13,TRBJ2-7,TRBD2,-,CASSPKGLAGADSIKYF,TGTGCCAGCAGCCCCAAGGGACTAGCGGGAGCGGATAGCATTAAGTACTTC
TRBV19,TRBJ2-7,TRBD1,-,CASSMRQGAYEQYF,TGTGCCAGTAGTATGAGACAGGGGGCTTACGAGCAGTACTTC
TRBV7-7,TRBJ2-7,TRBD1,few,CASSSGTGEYEQYF,TGTGCCAGCAGCTCCGGGACAGGGGAGTACGAGCAGTACTTC
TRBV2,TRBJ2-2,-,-,CASSEQALNTGELFF,TGTGCCAGCAGTGAACAGGCCCTAAACACCGGGGAGCTGTTTTTT
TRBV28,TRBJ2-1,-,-,CAITVGGKMNNEQFF,TGTGCCATAACGGTAGGCGGGAAAATGAACAATGAGCAGTTCTTC
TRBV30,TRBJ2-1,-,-,CAWSVKGLYNEQFF,TGTGCCTGGAGTGTTAAGGGACTCTACAATGAGCAGTTCTTC
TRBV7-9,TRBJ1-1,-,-,CASSRSLDTEAFF,TGTGCCAGCAGCCGCTCCCTAGACACTGAAGCTTTCTTT
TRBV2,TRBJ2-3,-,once,CASNRVDTQYF,TGTGCCAGCAACCGGGTAGATACGCAGTATTTT
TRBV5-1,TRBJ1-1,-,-,CASSLGMNTEAFF,TGCGCCAGCAGCCTAGGCATGAACACTGAAGCTTTCTTT
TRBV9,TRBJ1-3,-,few,CASSVASAGNTIYF,TGTGCCAGCAGCGTAGCCAGCGCTGGAAACACCATATATTTT
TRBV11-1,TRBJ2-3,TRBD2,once,CASSIQLAGSTDTQYF,TGTGCCAGCAGCATTCAACTAGCGGGATCCACAGATACGCAGTATTTT
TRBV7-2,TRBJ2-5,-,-,CASSFGGGEETQYF,TGTGCCAGCAGCTTTGGAGGGGGGGAAGAGACCCAGTACTTC
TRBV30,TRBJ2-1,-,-,CAWSVRSEQFF,TGTGCCTGGAGTGTAAGAAGCGAGCAGTTCTTC
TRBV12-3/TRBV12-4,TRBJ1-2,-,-,CASSLGGEYGYTF,TGTGCCAGCAGTTTAGGAGGCGAATATGGCTACACCTTC
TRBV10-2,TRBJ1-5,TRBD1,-,CASRGTENQPQHF,TGCGCCAGCAGAGGGACAGAGAATCAGCCCCAGCATTTT
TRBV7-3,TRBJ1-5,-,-,CASSLGGDNQPQHF,TGTGCCAGCAGCTTAGGGGGGGACAATCAGCCCCAGCATTTT
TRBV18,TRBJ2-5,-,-,CASSPNYRAQETQYF,TGTGCCAGCTCACCAAACTACAGGGCTCAAGAGACCCAGTACTTC
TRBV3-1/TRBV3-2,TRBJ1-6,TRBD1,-,CASSTGTGRNSPLHF,TGTGCCAGCAGCACCGGGACAGGGAGGAATTCACCCCTCCACTTT
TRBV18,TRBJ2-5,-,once,CASSPRRQETQYF,TGTGCCAGCTCACCTAGGCGGCAAGAGACCCAGTACTTC
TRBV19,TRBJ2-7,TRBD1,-,CASSDRGRNEQYF,TGTGCCAGTAGTGACAGGGGACGCAACGAGCAGTACTTC
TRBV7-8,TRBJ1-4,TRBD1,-,CASSLGRQGFNEKLFF,TGTGCCAGCAGCTTAGGGCGACAGGGATTTAATGAAAAACTGTTTTTT